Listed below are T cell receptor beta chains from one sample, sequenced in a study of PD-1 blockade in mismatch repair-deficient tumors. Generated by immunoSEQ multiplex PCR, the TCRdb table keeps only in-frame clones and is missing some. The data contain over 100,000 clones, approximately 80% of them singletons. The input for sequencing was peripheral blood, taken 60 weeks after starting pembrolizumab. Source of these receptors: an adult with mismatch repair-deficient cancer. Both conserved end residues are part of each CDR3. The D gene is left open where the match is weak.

CDR3aa: CASQSLAKNIQYF
d_gene: NA
v_gene: TRBV27
j_gene: TRBJ2-4

CDR3aa: CASSYMADQETQYF
d_gene: NA
v_gene: TRBV6-6
j_gene: TRBJ2-5

CDR3aa: CASSYSSYEQYF
d_gene: NA
v_gene: TRBV19
j_gene: TRBJ2-7

CDR3aa: CASRQTGTPDYGYTF
d_gene: NA
v_gene: TRBV5-1
j_gene: TRBJ1-2

CDR3aa: CASSRGLAGSYEQYF
d_gene: TRBD2
v_gene: TRBV7-2
j_gene: TRBJ2-7

CDR3aa: CASSYRGGQADTQYF
d_gene: TRBD2
v_gene: TRBV11-2
j_gene: TRBJ2-3

CDR3aa: CASSQDWGSNQPQHF
d_gene: NA
v_gene: TRBV4-2
j_gene: TRBJ1-5

CDR3aa: CASSLYTEAFF
d_gene: NA
v_gene: TRBV11-3
j_gene: TRBJ1-1

CDR3aa: CAWKMAGASTGELFF
d_gene: TRBD2
v_gene: TRBV30
j_gene: TRBJ2-2

CDR3aa: CASSEAQRVPNTDTQYF
d_gene: NA
v_gene: TRBV2
j_gene: TRBJ2-3

CDR3aa: CSVDGQATFEQFF
d_gene: NA
v_gene: TRBV29-1
j_gene: TRBJ2-1

CDR3aa: CASSLRRRVSYNEQFF
d_gene: NA
v_gene: TRBV5-6
j_gene: TRBJ2-1

CDR3aa: CASSLRAGQGSEAFF
d_gene: TRBD1
v_gene: TRBV5-5
j_gene: TRBJ1-1

CDR3aa: CASSDPFSGHQHYGYTF
d_gene: NA
v_gene: TRBV19
j_gene: TRBJ1-2

CDR3aa: CASSSGLINQPQHF
d_gene: NA
v_gene: TRBV5-1
j_gene: TRBJ1-5

CDR3aa: CASRTGTGSTDTQYF
d_gene: TRBD1
v_gene: TRBV2
j_gene: TRBJ2-3

CDR3aa: CASSLDSPGANVLTF
d_gene: NA
v_gene: TRBV7-2
j_gene: TRBJ2-6

CDR3aa: CASSLAGRAYEQYF
d_gene: NA
v_gene: TRBV5-1
j_gene: TRBJ2-7

CDR3aa: CASSLPREETQYF
d_gene: NA
v_gene: TRBV7-9
j_gene: TRBJ2-5

CDR3aa: CASSWGRAVNNYGYTF
d_gene: NA
v_gene: TRBV28
j_gene: TRBJ1-2

CDR3aa: CASSWMTVSGYEQYF
d_gene: NA
v_gene: TRBV5-1
j_gene: TRBJ2-7

CDR3aa: CASSESGGLDTGELFF
d_gene: NA
v_gene: TRBV10-1
j_gene: TRBJ2-2

CDR3aa: CATSTTGQEKQYF
d_gene: TRBD1
v_gene: TRBV15
j_gene: TRBJ2-4

CDR3aa: CASSLSMDSGIGYTF
d_gene: NA
v_gene: TRBV5-4
j_gene: TRBJ1-2

CDR3aa: CASSVAEEANTIYF
d_gene: NA
v_gene: TRBV2
j_gene: TRBJ1-3

CDR3aa: CASSIAGTSGGTEQFF
d_gene: TRBD2
v_gene: TRBV7-2
j_gene: TRBJ2-1

CDR3aa: CASSFRTGGEAFF
d_gene: TRBD1
v_gene: TRBV6-5
j_gene: TRBJ1-1

CDR3aa: CASSVGQGRSQDTEAFF
d_gene: TRBD1
v_gene: TRBV9
j_gene: TRBJ1-1

CDR3aa: CASASVGKDTGELFF
d_gene: NA
v_gene: TRBV12-5
j_gene: TRBJ2-2

CDR3aa: CASSWGQGYEQYF
d_gene: TRBD1
v_gene: TRBV7-9
j_gene: TRBJ2-7

CDR3aa: CASSSPGTGAYEQYF
d_gene: TRBD1
v_gene: TRBV11-2
j_gene: TRBJ2-7

CDR3aa: CASSEWGQENTEAFF
d_gene: TRBD1
v_gene: TRBV25-1
j_gene: TRBJ1-1

CDR3aa: CASSLSTGKETQYF
d_gene: NA
v_gene: TRBV9
j_gene: TRBJ2-5

CDR3aa: CASSKTRAPGWYEQYF
d_gene: NA
v_gene: TRBV28
j_gene: TRBJ2-7

CDR3aa: CASSWGVGELFF
d_gene: NA
v_gene: TRBV19
j_gene: TRBJ2-2

CDR3aa: CASSLGVQGSEKLFF
d_gene: NA
v_gene: TRBV7-9
j_gene: TRBJ1-4